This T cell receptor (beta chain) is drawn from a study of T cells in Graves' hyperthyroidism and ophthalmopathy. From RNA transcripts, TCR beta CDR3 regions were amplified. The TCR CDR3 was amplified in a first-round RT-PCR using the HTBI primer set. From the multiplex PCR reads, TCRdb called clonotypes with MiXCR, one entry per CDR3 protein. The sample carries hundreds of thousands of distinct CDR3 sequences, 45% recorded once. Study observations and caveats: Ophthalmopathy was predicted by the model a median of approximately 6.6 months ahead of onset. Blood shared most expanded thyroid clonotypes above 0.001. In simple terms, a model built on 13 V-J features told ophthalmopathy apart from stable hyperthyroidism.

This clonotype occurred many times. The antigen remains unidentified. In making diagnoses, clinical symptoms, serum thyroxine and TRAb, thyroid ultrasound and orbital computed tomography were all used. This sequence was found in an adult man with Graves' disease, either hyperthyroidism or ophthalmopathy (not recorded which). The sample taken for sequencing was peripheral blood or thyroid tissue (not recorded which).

This CDR3 reads CATSITGGTNEKLFF. In DNA form, the CDR3 reads TGTGCCACCAGCATTACAGGAGGCACTAATGAAAAACTGTTTTTT. This chain connects TRBV15 to TRBJ1-4, with D possibly TRBD1 on 5 matching bases. This CDR3 comprises 15 residues. Trimming pared 4 bases from V and 2 bases from J, leaving 11 bases between. The germline V gene has CDR1 LNHNV and CDR2 YYDKDF (reference sequence).